This TCR beta chain is from a study of metastatic and nonmetastatic thyroid tumors (dated by TCRdb to about 2020). For the study in its entirety: The researchers compared repertoires between peripheral blood samples and tumor or nodule tissue samples from patients with malignant or benign thyroid disease. Broad study findings and their caveats: In both blood and tumor samples, TCR beta diversity was reported to be significantly higher in malignant tumors than in benign nodules.

V is pared back by 7 bases and J by 2 bases, with 20 bases lying between the germline termini. The CDR3 holds 16 amino acids from the cysteine to the phenylalanine. Only the CDR3 DNA stays, 48 bases, in frame from base 1. From a lookup of the germline V gene, CDR1 and CDR2 are MNHNS and SASEGT. No treatment had been received by any patient before thyroid surgery. Using T-cell receptor beta sequencing, the study looked back at clinical samples from patients collected from the early 2010s to the late 2010s. Libraries came from PCR. The sample was run on an Illumina HiSeq 4000. High-throughput sequencing was used to profile the CDR3 region of the TCR beta-chain in every patient. Processing in the source paper ran as follows. CDR3 differences across clinicopathological groups were used to build a classifier for discriminating distant-metastatic papillary thyroid cancer patients. The Shannon index was used to assess repertoire diversity, and the Morisita-Horn index was used to assess tumor-blood repertoire similarity. TCRdb redid the processing of the public reads, applying fastp at Q25 and MiXCR, and retained in-frame beta chains. These V and J calls are TCRdb output, not the study's own analysis. Recorded for this sample are about 59,000 clones; around 15% of them occurred a single time. Jointly, the top ten make up roughly a tenth of the sample.

Taking its sample share into account, this clone is medium-sized (0.01 to 0.1%). This clone's antigen is unknown. No base quality values were provided; no much bigger clone lies one nucleotide off. The sequencing sample was made of blood. The sequence came from a male donor with papillary thyroid cancer or a benign thyroid nodule (not recorded which). Some clones in this sample may be carry-over from other donors' samples. The chain uses TRBV6-1 and TRBJ1-2; a weak D assignment points to TRBD1 (5 bases agree). CDR3 reads: CASKDLRGNSNYGYTF. The nucleotide sequence is given as TGTGCCAGCAAGGACCTGAGGGGAAATTCCAACTATGGCTACACCTTC.